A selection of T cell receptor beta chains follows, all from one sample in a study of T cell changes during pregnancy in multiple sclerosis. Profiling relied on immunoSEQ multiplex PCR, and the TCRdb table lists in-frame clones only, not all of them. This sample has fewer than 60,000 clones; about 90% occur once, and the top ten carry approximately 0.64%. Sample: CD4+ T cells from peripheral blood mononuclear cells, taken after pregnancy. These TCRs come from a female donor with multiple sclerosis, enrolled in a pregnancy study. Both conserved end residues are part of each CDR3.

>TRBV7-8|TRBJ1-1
CASSPQGNTEAFF
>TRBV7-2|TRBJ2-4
CASSLDRGFQYF
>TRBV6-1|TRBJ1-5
CASSEGGRGNQPQHF
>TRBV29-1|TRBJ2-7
CSVEGQSRDRDSYEQYF
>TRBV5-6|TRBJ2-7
CASSLSGYEQYF
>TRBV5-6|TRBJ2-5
CASSYVVGETQYF
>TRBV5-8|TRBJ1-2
CASSQSTGTNYGYTF
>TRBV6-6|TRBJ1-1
CASSESAGTEAFF
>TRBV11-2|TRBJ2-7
CASSRGQFYEQYF
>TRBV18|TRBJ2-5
CASSPLEEGQYF
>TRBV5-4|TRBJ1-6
CASSLGVDSNNSPLHF
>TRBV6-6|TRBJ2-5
CASTLSAGQGEETQYF
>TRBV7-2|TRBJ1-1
CASSPLQVLNTEAFF
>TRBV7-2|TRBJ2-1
CASSLNPGQGLFF
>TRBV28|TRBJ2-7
CASSRDRGREQYF
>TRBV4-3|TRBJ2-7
CASSQGQGASYEQYF
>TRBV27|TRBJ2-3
CASLSKRGGGGTDTQYF
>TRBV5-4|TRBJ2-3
CASSLSGFWQGSTDTQYF